This TCR beta chain was obtained from a study of blood T cell repertoires in COVID-19. Data came from immunoSEQ multiplex PCR; TCRdb stores just in-frame clones and leaves some out. The sample holds tens of thousands of clones, around 82% seen once. Per the germline V gene, CDR1 is GTSNPN and CDR2 is SVGIG (reference sequence). The CDR3 sequence is 13 residues long. The V and J ends lost 4 bases and 0 bases respectively, with 9 bases between them. The V call is TRBV30, the J call TRBJ1-2, with D perhaps matching TRBD1 (5 bases). Sequenced material: peripheral blood. The origin of this receptor is a man aged 55 to 69 with acute or convalescent COVID-19. The CDR3 loop reads CAWNRGSNYGYTF. As DNA, the CDR3 is TGTGCCTGGAATAGGGGTTCTAACTATGGCTACACCTTC.